This is a list of T cell receptor beta chains from one sample in a study of OX40 agonist ivuxolimab in advanced cancers. Produced via immunoSEQ multiplex PCR; TCRdb's table is partial and in-frame only. Of 65,000 to 85,000 clones in the sample, 85% to 90% are singletons; the top ten hold 3.5% to 5%. The sequences come from CD4+ or CD8+ T cells sorted from blood, collected in a trial of the OX40 agonist ivuxolimab. All receptors derive from an adult with an advanced solid tumor such as melanoma, head and neck, liver or kidney cancer. CDR3s leave out the opening cysteine and the closing phenylalanine or tryptophan. The order of the fields is CDR3 length, clone size, J gene, V gene, CDR3 protein. A row's size may be missing; if present it is once, few, many or a size class.

12 once TRBJ2-3 TRBV5-1 ASSSPGSTDTQY
12 NA TRBJ1-3 TRBV30 AWTQGNSGNTIY
11 NA TRBJ1-4 TRBV18 ASSPGVGEKLF
13 once TRBJ1-1 TRBV28 ASSTGGVGNTEAF
14 NA TRBJ2-2 TRBV6-6 ASSTQDRVNTGELF
13 once TRBJ2-3 TRBV7-9 ASSFDGRDTDTQY
13 NA TRBJ1-4 TRBV18 ASSPLGQLNEKLF
11 NA TRBJ2-7 TRBV27 ASSFNPAYEQY
15 NA TRBJ1-1 TRBV10-3 AISESPGTGDDTEAF
14 NA TRBJ2-7 TRBV28 ASSLFTGGPSYEQY
10 few TRBJ1-6 TRBV30 AGTGWNSPLH
12 NA TRBJ2-3 TRBV28 ASSLQGGTDTQY
14 NA TRBJ2-6 TRBV7-3 ASSFSTGAGANVLT
13 NA TRBJ2-1 TRBV19 ASSIVTGTRNEQF
12 NA TRBJ1-1 TRBV19 ASSASGQPKIGF
13 NA TRBJ2-5 TRBV5-1 ASSFEGQSGGTQY
12 NA TRBJ1-2 TRBV7-9 ASSDRDALGGYT
12 NA TRBJ1-2 TRBV6-5 ASRGTGAGYGYT
14 once TRBJ1-4 TRBV6-6 ASSYRFVGANEKLF
11 few TRBJ1-2 TRBV5-5 ASSLDRAYGYT
14 NA TRBJ2-1 TRBV19 ASSMSEGGSYNEQF
15 NA TRBJ2-2 TRBV5-1 ASSRNGQVENTGELF
16 NA TRBJ2-3 TRBV5-1 ASSFQGLAGGSTDTQY
15 NA TRBJ2-3 TRBV7-9 ASSRPSGTTSTDTQY
14 once TRBJ2-1 TRBV5-6 ASSLERGRLYNEQF
13 NA TRBJ1-6 TRBV5-6 ASSLVSRDNSPLH
11 NA NA TRBV27 ASSLGWGFEQY
13 few TRBJ2-2 TRBV5-4 ASSSGLAGSGELF
14 NA TRBJ2-3 TRBV7-3 ASSTTAGPGGITQY
13 once TRBJ2-2 TRBV6-5 ASSPLPRNTGELF
12 NA TRBJ2-5 TRBV2 ASSEAGVKETQY
12 NA TRBJ2-7 TRBV5-1 ASSAGTESYEQY
13 NA TRBJ1-1 TRBV7-2 ASSSRDPVGTEAF
13 NA TRBJ2-1 TRBV19 ASRPLAGGPGEQF
14 NA TRBJ2-7 TRBV4-1 ASSQELAVSSYEQY
13 NA TRBJ2-7 TRBV6-1 ASSELSGSLHEQY
10 NA TRBJ2-5 TRBV6-6 AVVRDSGEQY
12 NA TRBJ1-1 TRBV7-6 ASSSGTGNTEAF
11 NA TRBJ1-2 TRBV30 AWSVGGKYGYT
16 NA TRBJ1-5 TRBV19 ASSIDRPGTGNNQPQH
13 NA TRBJ1-1 TRBV2 ASRNRGLVNTEAF
12 once TRBJ2-3 TRBV7-2 ASSLKPGTDTQY
10 NA TRBJ2-3 TRBV9 ASSGEGDTQY
10 NA TRBJ2-5 TRBV19 ASNRVGETQY
14 NA TRBJ2-7 TRBV4-2 ASSQASGQGAYEQY
14 once TRBJ1-4 TRBV18 ASSPNDRGGSEKLF
14 NA TRBJ2-1 TRBV9 ASSVDPGGSYNEQF
11 NA TRBJ2-7 TRBV28 ASGSGASYEQY
10 NA TRBJ2-7 TRBV19 ASSGTGNEQY
12 NA TRBJ1-2 TRBV2 ASSEVNRPGGYT
12 NA TRBJ2-3 TRBV5-6 ASSLAGRTDTQY
11 NA TRBJ2-3 TRBV5-1 ASSLDSGDTQY
13 NA TRBJ2-5 TRBV6-5 ASRTAGTGGETQY
14 NA TRBJ2-5 TRBV5-1 ASSLSQRGGQETQY
11 NA TRBJ1-2 TRBV6-6 ASSPGGNYGYT
10 NA TRBJ2-7 TRBV28 ASSRDRGEQY
11 NA TRBJ1-2 TRBV28 ASSSQSWYGYT
14 NA TRBJ1-6 TRBV11-1 ASSSRLPNGMSPLH
15 NA TRBJ2-1 TRBV18 ASSPAAGFLLKDEQF
13 NA TRBJ2-1 TRBV7-2 ASSFTRGSGNEQF